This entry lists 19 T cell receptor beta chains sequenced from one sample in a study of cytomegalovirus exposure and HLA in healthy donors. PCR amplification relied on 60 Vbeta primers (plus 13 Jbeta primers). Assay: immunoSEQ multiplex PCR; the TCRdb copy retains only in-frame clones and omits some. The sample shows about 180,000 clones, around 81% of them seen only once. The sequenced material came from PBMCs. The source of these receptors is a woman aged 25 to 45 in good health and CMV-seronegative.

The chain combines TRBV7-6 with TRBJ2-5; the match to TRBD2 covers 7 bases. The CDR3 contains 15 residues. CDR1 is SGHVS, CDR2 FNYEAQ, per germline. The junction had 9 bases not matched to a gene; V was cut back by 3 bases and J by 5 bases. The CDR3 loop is CASSLASGRRETQYF. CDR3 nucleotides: TGTGCCAGCAGCTTGGCATCCGGGAGGAGGGAGACCCAGTACTTC.

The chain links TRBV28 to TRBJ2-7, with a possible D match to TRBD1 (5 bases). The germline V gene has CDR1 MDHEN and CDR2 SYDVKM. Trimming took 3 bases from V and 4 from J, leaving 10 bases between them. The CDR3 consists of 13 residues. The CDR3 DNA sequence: TGTGCCAGCAGTTTTTCGGACATTTACGAGCAGTACTTC. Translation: CASSFSDIYEQYF.

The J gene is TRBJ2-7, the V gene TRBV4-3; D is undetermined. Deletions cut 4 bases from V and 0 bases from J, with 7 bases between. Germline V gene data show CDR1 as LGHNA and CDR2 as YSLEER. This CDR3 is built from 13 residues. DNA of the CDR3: TGCGCCAGCAGCCCAATAGTCTCCTACGAGCAGTACTTC. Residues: CASSPIVSYEQYF.

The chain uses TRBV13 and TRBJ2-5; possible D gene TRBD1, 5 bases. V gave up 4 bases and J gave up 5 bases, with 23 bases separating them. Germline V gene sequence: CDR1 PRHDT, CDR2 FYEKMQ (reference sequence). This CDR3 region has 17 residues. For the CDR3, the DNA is TGTGCCAGCAGCTCACCCTACCCGACAGCGACGTGGGAGACCCAGTACTTC. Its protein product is CASSSPYPTATWETQYF.

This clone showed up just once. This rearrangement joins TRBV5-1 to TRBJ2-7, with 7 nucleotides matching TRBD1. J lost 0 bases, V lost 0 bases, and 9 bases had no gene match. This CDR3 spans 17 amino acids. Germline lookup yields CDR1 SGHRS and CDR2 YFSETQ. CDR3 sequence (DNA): TGCGCCAGCAGCTTGGGGTTAATCCGGGACAGCTCCTACGAGCAGTACTTC. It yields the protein CASSLGLIRDSSYEQYF.

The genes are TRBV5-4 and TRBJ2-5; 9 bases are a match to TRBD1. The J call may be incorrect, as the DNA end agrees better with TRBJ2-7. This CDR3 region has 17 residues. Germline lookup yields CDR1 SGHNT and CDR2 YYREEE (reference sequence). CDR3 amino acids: CASSSPDRGPTSYEQYF. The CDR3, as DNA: TGTGCCAGCAGCTCGCCGGACAGGGGCCCCACCTCCTACGAGCAGTACTTC.

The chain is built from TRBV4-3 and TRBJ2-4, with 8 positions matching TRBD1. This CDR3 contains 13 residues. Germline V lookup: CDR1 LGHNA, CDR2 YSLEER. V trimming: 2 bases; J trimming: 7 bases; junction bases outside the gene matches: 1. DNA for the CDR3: TGCGCCAGCAGCCAACGGACAGGGAACATTCAGTACTTC. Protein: CASSQRTGNIQYF.

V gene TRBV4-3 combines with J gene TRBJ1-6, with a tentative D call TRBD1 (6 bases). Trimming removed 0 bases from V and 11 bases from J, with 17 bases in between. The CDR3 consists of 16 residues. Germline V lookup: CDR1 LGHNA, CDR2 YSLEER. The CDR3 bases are TGCGCCAGCAGCCAAGAAGGGGGGGTGGAAGGGGCACCCCTCCACTTT. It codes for CASSQEGGVEGAPLHF.

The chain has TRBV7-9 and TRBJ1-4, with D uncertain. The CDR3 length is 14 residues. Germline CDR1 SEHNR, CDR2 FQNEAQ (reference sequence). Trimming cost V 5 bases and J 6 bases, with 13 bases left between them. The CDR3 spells CASSPVREDEKLFF. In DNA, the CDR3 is TGTGCCAGCAGCCCCGTTAGAGAGGATGAAAAACTGTTTTTT.

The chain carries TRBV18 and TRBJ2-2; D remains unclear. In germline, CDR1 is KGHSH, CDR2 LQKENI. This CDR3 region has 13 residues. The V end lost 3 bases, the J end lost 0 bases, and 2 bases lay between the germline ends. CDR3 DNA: TGTGCCAGCTCACCCTCGAACACCGGGGAGCTGTTTTTT. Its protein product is CASSPSNTGELFF.

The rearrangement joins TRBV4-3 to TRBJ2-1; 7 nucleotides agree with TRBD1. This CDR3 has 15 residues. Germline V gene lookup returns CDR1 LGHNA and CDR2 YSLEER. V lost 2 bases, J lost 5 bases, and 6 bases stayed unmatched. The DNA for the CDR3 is TGCGCCAGCAGCCAACCGGGACAGAAGCACAATGAGCAGTTCTTC. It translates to CASSQPGQKHNEQFF.

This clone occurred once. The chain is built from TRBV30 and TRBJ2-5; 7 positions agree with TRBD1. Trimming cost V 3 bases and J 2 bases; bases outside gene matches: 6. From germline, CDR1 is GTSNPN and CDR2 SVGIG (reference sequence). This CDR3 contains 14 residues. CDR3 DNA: TGTGCCTGGAGGGTAGGGGGACAGCAAGAGACCCAGTACTTC. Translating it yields CAWRVGGQQETQYF.

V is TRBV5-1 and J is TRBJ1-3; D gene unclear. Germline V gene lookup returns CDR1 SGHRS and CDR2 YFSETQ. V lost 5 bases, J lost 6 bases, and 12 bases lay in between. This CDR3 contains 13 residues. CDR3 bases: TGCGCCAGCAGATCCCAAGGAGCAAACACCATATATTTT. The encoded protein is CASRSQGANTIYF.

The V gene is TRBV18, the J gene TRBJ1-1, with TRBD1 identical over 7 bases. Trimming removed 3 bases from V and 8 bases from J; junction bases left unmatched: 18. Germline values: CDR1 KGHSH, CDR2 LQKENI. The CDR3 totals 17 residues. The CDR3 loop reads CASSPPSRTGPSGEAFF. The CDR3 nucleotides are TGTGCCAGCTCACCCCCGTCCCGGACAGGTCCGAGCGGGGAAGCTTTCTTT. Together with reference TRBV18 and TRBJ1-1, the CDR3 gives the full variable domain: NAGVMQNPRHLVRRRGQEARLRCSPMKGHSHVYWYRQLPEEGLKFMVYLQKENIIDESGMPKERFSAEFPKEGPSILRIQQVVRGDSAAYFCASSPPSRTGPSGEAFFGQGTRLTVV.

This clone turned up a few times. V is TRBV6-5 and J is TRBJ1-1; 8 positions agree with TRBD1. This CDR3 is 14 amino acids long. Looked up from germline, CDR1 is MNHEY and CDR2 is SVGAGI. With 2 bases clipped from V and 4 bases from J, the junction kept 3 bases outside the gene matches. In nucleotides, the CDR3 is TGTGCCAGCAGTTACGGGACAGGAGCCACTGAAGCTTTCTTT. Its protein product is CASSYGTGATEAFF.

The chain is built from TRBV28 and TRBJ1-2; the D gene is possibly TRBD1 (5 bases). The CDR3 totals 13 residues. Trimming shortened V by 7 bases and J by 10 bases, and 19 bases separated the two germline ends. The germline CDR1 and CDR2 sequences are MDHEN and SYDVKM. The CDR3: CASTLGGSMDYTF. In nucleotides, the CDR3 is TGTGCCAGCACCCTGGGGGGGTCTATGGACTACACCTTC.

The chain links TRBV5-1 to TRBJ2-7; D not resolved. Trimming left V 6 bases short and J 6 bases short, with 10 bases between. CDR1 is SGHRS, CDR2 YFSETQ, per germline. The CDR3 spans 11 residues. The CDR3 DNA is TGCGCCAGCACCCCCCCCTCCGAGCAGTACTTC. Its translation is CASTPPSEQYF.

The CDR3 DNA reads as TGTGCCAGCAGCTTAGCTAGCGGGGGTACCACAGATACGCAGTATTTT. Amino acids: CASSLASGGTTDTQYF. The chain has TRBV7-8 and TRBJ2-3; the match to TRBD2 covers 9 bases. The ends lost 0 bases at V and 2 bases at J; junction bases unmatched: 3. The CDR3 has 16 residues. CDR1 SGHVS and CDR2 FQNEAQ come from the germline V gene. Based on the CDR3 plus reference TRBV7-8 and TRBJ2-3, the full variable domain is GAGVSQSPRYKVAKRGQDVALRCDPISGHVSLFWYQQALGQGPEFLTYFQNEAQLDKSGLPSDRFFAERPEGSVSTLKIQRTQQEDSAVYLCASSLASGGTTDTQYFGPGTRLTVL.

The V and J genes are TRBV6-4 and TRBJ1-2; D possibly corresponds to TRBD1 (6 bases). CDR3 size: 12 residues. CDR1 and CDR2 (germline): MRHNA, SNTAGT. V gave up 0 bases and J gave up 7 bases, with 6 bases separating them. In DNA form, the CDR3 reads TGTGCCAGCAGTGACTCAGGGGGTGGCTACACCTTC. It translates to CASSDSGGGYTF.